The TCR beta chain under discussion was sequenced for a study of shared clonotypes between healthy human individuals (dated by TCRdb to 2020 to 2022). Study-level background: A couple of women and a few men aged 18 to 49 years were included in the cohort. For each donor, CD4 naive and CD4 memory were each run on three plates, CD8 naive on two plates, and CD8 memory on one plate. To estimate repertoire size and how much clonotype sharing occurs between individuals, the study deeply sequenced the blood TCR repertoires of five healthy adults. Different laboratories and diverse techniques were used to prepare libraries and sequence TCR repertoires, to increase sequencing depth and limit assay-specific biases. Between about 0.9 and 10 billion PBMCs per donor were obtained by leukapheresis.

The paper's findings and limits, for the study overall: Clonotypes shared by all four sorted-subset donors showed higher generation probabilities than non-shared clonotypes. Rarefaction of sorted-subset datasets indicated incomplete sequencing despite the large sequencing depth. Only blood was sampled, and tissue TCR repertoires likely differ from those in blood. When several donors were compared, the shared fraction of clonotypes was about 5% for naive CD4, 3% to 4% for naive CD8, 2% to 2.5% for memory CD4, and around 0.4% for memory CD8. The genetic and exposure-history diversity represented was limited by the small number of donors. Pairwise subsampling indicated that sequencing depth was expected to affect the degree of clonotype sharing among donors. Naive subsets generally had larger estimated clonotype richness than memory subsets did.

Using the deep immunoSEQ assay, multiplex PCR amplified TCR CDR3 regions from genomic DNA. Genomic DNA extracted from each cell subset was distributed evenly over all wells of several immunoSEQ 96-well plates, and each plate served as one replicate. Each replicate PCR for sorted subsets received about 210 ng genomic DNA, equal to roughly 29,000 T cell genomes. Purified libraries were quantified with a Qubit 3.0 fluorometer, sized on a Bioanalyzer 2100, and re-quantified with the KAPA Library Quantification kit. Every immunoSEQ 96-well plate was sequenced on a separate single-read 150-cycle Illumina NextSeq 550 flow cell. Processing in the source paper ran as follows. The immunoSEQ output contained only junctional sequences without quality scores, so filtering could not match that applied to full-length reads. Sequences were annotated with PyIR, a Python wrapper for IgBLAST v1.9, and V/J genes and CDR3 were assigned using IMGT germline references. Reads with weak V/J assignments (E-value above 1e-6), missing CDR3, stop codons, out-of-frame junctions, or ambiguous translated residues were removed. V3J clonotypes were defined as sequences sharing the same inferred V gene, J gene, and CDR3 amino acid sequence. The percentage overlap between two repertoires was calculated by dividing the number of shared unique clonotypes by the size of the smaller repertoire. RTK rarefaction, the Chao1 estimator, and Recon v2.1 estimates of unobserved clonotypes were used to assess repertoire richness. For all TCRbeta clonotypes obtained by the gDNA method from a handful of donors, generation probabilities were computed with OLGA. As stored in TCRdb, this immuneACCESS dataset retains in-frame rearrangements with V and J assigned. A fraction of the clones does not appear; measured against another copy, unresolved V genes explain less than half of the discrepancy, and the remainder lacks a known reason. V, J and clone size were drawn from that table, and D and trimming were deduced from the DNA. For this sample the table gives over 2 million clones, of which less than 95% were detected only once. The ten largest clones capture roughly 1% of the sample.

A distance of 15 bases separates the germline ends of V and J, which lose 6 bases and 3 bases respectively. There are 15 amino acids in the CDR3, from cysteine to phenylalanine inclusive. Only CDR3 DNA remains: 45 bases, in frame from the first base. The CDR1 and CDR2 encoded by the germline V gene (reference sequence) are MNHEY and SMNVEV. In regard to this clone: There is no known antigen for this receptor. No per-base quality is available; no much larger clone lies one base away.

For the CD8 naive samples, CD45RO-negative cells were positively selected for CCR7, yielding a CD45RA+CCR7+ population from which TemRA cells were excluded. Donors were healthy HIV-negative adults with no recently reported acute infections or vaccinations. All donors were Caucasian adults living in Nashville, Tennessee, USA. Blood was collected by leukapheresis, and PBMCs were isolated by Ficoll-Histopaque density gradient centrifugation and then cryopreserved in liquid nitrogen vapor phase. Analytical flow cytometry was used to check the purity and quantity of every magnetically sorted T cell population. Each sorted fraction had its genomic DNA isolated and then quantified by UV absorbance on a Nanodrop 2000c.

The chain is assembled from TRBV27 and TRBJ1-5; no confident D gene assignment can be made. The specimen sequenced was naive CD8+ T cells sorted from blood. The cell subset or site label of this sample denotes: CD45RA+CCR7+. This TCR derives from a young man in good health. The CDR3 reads CASSPLGEFNQPQHF. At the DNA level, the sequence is TGTGCCAGCAGCCCCCTCGGGGAATTCAATCAGCCCCAGCATTTT.